A single sample is the source of the 18 T cell receptor beta chains below, sequenced in a study of PD-1 blockade in classical Hodgkin lymphoma. Assay used: immunoSEQ multiplex PCR; TCRdb lists only in-frame clones, some missing. In the table there are about 94,000 clones, 89% of which are singletons. All patients relapsed after autologous stem cell transplantation, and brentuximab vedotin exposure varied. The source was peripheral blood mononuclear cells (PBMCs), collected before the second cycle of nivolumab. The receptors were sampled from a human donor with classical Hodgkin lymphoma.

V is TRBV7-9 and J is TRBJ2-1; D is ambiguous. Between the trimmed V and J ends, which lost 0 bases and 9 bases, there was a span of 15 bases. Looked up from germline, CDR1 is SEHNR and CDR2 is FQNEAQ (reference sequence). The CDR3 consists of 15 residues. The CDR3 loop reads CASSLASGRNPEQFF. The CDR3, as DNA: TGTGCCAGCAGCTTAGCGTCGGGCAGAAACCCTGAGCAGTTCTTC.

The chain carries TRBV2 and TRBJ2-3; the D call may be TRBD1 or TRBD2 (6 bases each). CDR1 and CDR2 from the germline V gene are SNHLY and FYNNEI. This CDR3 spans 16 amino acids. Trimming took off 10 bases at V and 0 bases at J, with 20 bases between the two ends. This CDR3 reads CATTVRGTPSTDTQYF. The CDR3 DNA is TGTGCCACCACCGTTCGCGGGACACCGAGCACAGATACGCAGTATTTT.

In this sample, this clone turned up once. The chain joins TRBV7-2 to TRBJ2-1; TRBD2 agrees at 9 bases. Germline CDR1 is SGHTA and CDR2 is FQGNSA. J gave up 2 bases and V 3 bases, and 2 bases lay outside the gene matches. This CDR3 comprises 15 residues. The CDR3 DNA follows: TGTGCCAGCAGCTTGACTAGCGGCACCTACAATGAGCAGTTCTTC. Translated, it gives CASSLTSGTYNEQFF.

The chain recombines TRBV7-9 with TRBJ2-1; 7 nucleotides agree with TRBD1. The CDR3 has 16 amino acids. Germline V CDR1 and CDR2: SEHNR, FQNEAQ (reference sequence). Trimming took 3 bases from V and 2 from J; bases not matched to a gene: 7. CDR3 loop: CASSFDRAIPYNEQFF. CDR3 coding DNA: TGTGCCAGCAGCTTCGACAGGGCTATTCCCTACAATGAGCAGTTCTTC.

The chain employs TRBV14 and TRBJ1-1; possible D gene TRBD1, 5 bases. The V end lost 3 bases, the J end lost 2 bases, and 13 bases lay between the germline ends. The germline V gene encodes CDR1 SGHDN and CDR2 FVKESK. The CDR3 runs to 15 residues. The CDR3 sequence is CASSHYRQSNTEAFF. Written as DNA, the CDR3 is TGTGCCAGCAGCCACTACAGACAGTCTAACACTGAAGCTTTCTTT.

J is TRBJ2-3 and V is TRBV6-5, with 8 nucleotides matching TRBD1. Germline CDR1 MNHEY, CDR2 SVGAGI. The CDR3 consists of 14 residues. With 4 bases clipped from V and 4 bases from J, the junction kept 4 bases outside the gene matches. CDR3 in amino acids: CASSSTTGADTQYF. The CDR3 coding sequence is TGTGCCAGCAGTTCAACGACAGGGGCAGATACGCAGTATTTT.

The chain links TRBV28 to TRBJ1-1, with D unclear. This CDR3 region has 13 residues. CDR1 MDHEN and CDR2 SYDVKM come from the germline V gene. V gave up 2 bases and J gave up 3 bases, with 7 bases separating them. The CDR3 DNA sequence: TGTGCCAGCAGTTTAACCGGGGACACTGAAGCTTTCTTT. As protein: CASSLTGDTEAFF.

This chain connects TRBV10-3 to TRBJ2-7; 7 nucleotides align to TRBD2. The germline V gene has CDR1 ENHRY and CDR2 SYGVKD. Trimming removed 2 bases from V and 3 bases from J; junction bases left unmatched: 4. There are 14 residues in the CDR3. The chain's CDR3 is CAISEGLVGYEQYF. The DNA for the CDR3 is TGTGCCATCAGTGAGGGACTAGTCGGCTACGAGCAGTACTTC.

The chain links TRBV5-1 to TRBJ2-1; TRBD1 aligns across 8 bases. The germline V gene encodes CDR1 SGHRS and CDR2 YFSETQ. Unmatched junction bases numbered 5, after V lost 0 bases and J lost 6 bases. CDR3 length equals 15 residues. In DNA form, the CDR3 reads TGCGCCAGCAGCTTGGCGACAGGGGTCGGCAATGAGCAGTTCTTC. This sequence encodes CASSLATGVGNEQFF.

This clone was found once. The chain has TRBV4-2 and TRBJ2-1; 11 nucleotides align to TRBD2. J gave up 0 bases and V 1 base, and 11 bases lay outside the gene matches. Germline CDR1 and CDR2: LGHNA and YNFKEQ. The CDR3 contains 20 residues. The CDR3 region is CASSQGLAGGTLNSYNEQFF. In nucleotides, the CDR3 is TGTGCCAGCAGCCAAGGTCTAGCGGGGGGTACACTAAACTCCTACAATGAGCAGTTCTTC.

The chain carries TRBV7-9 and TRBJ1-4; tentative D call: TRBD1 (5 bases). The germline V and J ends were trimmed by 5 bases and 7 bases, with 17 bases remaining between them. The CDR3 loop spans 15 amino acids. Germline-derived CDR1 and CDR2 are SEHNR and FQNEAQ (reference sequence). CDR3 sequence: CASSTWEGTGEKLFF. Here the CDR3 DNA reads TGTGCCAGCAGCACCTGGGAAGGGACCGGTGAAAAACTGTTTTTT. Looking up the rest from reference TRBV7-9 and TRBJ1-4 gives the full variable domain: DTGVSQNPRHKITKRGQNVTFRCDPISEHNRLYWYRQTLGQGPEFLTYFQNEAQLEKSRLLSDRFSAERPKGSFSTLEIQRTEQGDSAMYLCASSTWEGTGEKLFFGSGTQLSVL.

CDR3 nucleotides: TGTGCCAGTAGTATAGGCCAAGGACAGGGGAGAAACTATGGCTACACCTTC. Protein product: CASSIGQGQGRNYGYTF. The genes are TRBV19 and TRBJ1-2, with 9 bases that match TRBD1. Germline V gene lookup returns CDR1 LNHDA and CDR2 SQIVND (reference sequence). CDR3 size: 17 residues. Losses at the gene ends were 1 base for V and 2 bases for J; bases not matched to a gene: 8.

The V and J genes are TRBV29-1 and TRBJ2-3; possibly TRBD2 for D (6 bases). The CDR3 runs to 12 residues. Germline V gene data show CDR1 as SQVTM and CDR2 as ANQGSEA. Trimming left V 4 bases short and J 2 bases short, with 7 bases between. CDR3 bases: TGCAGCGTTGCGCGGGACACAGATACGCAGTATTTT. It yields the protein CSVARDTDTQYF.

This clone was observed a handful of times. V usage is TRBV7-3 and J usage is TRBJ2-4, with D uncertain. The CDR3 length is 15 residues. V was cut by 3 bases and J by 6 bases, with 15 bases left in between. Germline loops: CDR1 SGHTA, CDR2 FQGTGA. Here the CDR3 reads CASSFSDGFGNIQYF. The CDR3 bases are TGTGCCAGCAGCTTCTCTGACGGGTTCGGAAACATTCAGTACTTC. Supplemented by reference TRBV7-3 and TRBJ2-4, the full variable domain reads GAGVSQTPSNKVTEKGKYVELRCDPISGHTALYWYRQSLGQGPEFLIYFQGTGAADDSGLPNDRFFAVRPEGSVSTLKIQRTERGDSAVYLCASSFSDGFGNIQYFGAGTRLSVL.

The chain uses TRBV20-1 and TRBJ2-7, with D tentatively TRBD2 (6 bases). The CDR3 consists of 9 residues. Trimming shortened V by 8 bases and J by 5 bases, and 7 bases separated the two germline ends. The germline V gene encodes CDR1 DFQATT and CDR2 SNEGSKA (reference sequence). In nucleotides, the CDR3 is TGCAGTTGGGGGGACGAGCAGTACTTC. Encoded protein: CSWGDEQYF.

The rearrangement links TRBV6-1 to TRBJ2-2, with no clear D. Germline V lookup: CDR1 MNHNS, CDR2 SASEGT. This CDR3 region has 13 residues. Between the trimmed V and J ends, which lost 6 bases and 5 bases, there was a span of 10 bases. The DNA of the CDR3 is TGTGCCAGCAGAACTGTGTCAACCGGGGAGCTGTTTTTT. Its translation: CASRTVSTGELFF.

This clone has only a few counts. This chain links TRBV18 with TRBJ2-1, with D tentatively TRBD2 (5 bases). V lost 5 bases and J lost 9, with 11 bases in between. Germline V gives CDR1 KGHSH, CDR2 LQKENI. The CDR3 has 12 residues. DNA of the CDR3: TGTGCCAGCTCATCCGGGATGGGTGAGCAGTTCTTC. This sequence encodes CASSSGMGEQFF.

The V and J genes are TRBV4-1 and TRBJ2-7; 7 bases match TRBD1. The V and J ends lost 4 bases and 2 bases, in that order; junction bases with no gene match: 5. The CDR3 contains 14 residues. Germline lookup yields CDR1 MGHRA and CDR2 YSYEKL. The CDR3 nucleotides are TGCGCCAGCAGCCCCCGGGACAGAGCCTACGAGCAGTACTTC. Translated, it gives CASSPRDRAYEQYF.